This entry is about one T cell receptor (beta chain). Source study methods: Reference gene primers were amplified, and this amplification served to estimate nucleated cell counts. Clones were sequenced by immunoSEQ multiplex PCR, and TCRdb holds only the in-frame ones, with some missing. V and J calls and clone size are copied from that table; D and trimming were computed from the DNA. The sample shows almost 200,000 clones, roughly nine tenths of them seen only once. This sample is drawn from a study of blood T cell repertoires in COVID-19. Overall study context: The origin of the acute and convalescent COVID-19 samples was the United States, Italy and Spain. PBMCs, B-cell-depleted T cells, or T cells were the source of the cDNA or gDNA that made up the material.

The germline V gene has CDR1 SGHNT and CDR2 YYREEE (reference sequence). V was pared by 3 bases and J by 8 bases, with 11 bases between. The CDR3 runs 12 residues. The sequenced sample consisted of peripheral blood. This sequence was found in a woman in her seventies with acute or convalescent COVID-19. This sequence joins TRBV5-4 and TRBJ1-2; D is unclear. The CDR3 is CASSSPGRGYTF. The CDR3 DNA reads TGTGCCAGCAGCTCCCCCGGGAGGGGCTACACCTTC.